What follows describes a single T cell receptor (beta chain). As yet, its antigen is unknown. A 1 in 200,000 to 1 in 1 million T cell depth was the sequencing target. Assay: immunoSEQ multiplex PCR; the TCRdb copy retains only in-frame clones and omits some. The sample includes some 350,000 clones, 67% of them seen just once. The sample originates from a study of cytotoxic CD8 clonotypes in ibrutinib-treated CLL. Whole-study findings and limits: Few clonotypes were public, and these shrank or held steady under treatment. Clonality grew at ibrutinib response; at progression, it decreased back toward baseline. Patients had baseline clonality above age-matched healthy donors, and this clonality moved with circulating CD8+ T-cell counts.

Per germline, CDR1 SGHDT and CDR2 YYEEEE. J was trimmed by 4 bases and V by 2 bases; bases with no gene match: 11. The length of the CDR3 is 17 residues. This clonotype was sampled from a human donor with chronic lymphocytic leukemia. This material consisted of PBMCs, taken after 36 months of ibrutinib treatment. The chain uses TRBV5-6 and TRBJ2-3, with 9 bases identical to TRBD1. The CDR3 DNA is TGTGCCAGCAGCTTAGGAATGACAGGGGGAGGTGCAGATACGCAGTATTTT. This sequence encodes CASSLGMTGGGADTQYF.